The 29 T cell receptor beta chains in this list originate from one sample, sequenced in a study of cytomegalovirus exposure and HLA in healthy donors. Amplification used 60 Vbeta primers and 13 Jbeta primers. The method was immunoSEQ multiplex PCR; TCRdb's version includes in-frame clones alone and lacks a portion of them. The sample contains more than 90,000 clones, 69% of which appear only once. Material for sequencing was PBMCs. All receptors derive from a man aged 50 or older in good health and CMV-seronegative.

The chain is built from TRBV30 and TRBJ1-2; 8 nucleotides match TRBD1. The V gene end was trimmed by 8 bases and the J gene end by 2 bases; junction bases not matched to a gene: 7. This CDR3 region has 13 residues. The germline gives CDR1 GTSNPN, CDR2 SVGIG (reference sequence). CDR3 residues: CAIDRGRNYGYTF. CDR3 coding DNA: TGTGCCATCGACAGGGGCAGAAACTATGGCTACACCTTC.

This clone was seen only a few times. The genes are TRBV4-3 and TRBJ2-7; 10 nucleotides agree with TRBD1. CDR3 length: 17 residues. Germline assignment: CDR1 LGHNA and CDR2 YSLEER. V was pared by 4 bases and J by 3 bases, with 12 bases of the junction left unmatched. CDR3 residues: CASSPSLGTGVFYEQYF. CDR3 nucleotides: TGCGCCAGCAGCCCCAGCCTCGGGACAGGGGTTTTCTACGAGCAGTACTTC.

The J gene is TRBJ1-5, the V gene TRBV5-6; 7 bases align to TRBD1. V trimming: 5 bases; J trimming: 4 bases; junction bases outside the gene matches: 3. The CDR3 has 13 amino acids. Germline assignment: CDR1 SGHDT and CDR2 YYEEEE. DNA for the CDR3: TGTGCCAGCAGTCCACAGGGGAATCAGCCCCAGCATTTT. Translated: CASSPQGNQPQHF. Looking up the rest from reference TRBV5-6 and TRBJ1-5 gives the full variable domain: DAGVTQSPTHLIKTRGQQVTLRCSPKSGHDTVSWYQQALGQGPQFIFQYYEEEERQRGNFPDRFSGHQFPNYSSELNVNALLLGDSALYLCASSPQGNQPQHFGDGTRLSIL.

The chain employs TRBV7-9 and TRBJ2-1; the D is unclear. Per germline, CDR1 SEHNR and CDR2 FQNEAQ (reference sequence). This CDR3 contains 16 residues. Trimming cost V 5 bases and J 8 bases, with 22 bases left between them. The CDR3 bases are TGTGCCAGCAGCCCTAGACCGTCCCTTCGCGTGGATGAGCAGTTCTTC. Its translation is CASSPRPSLRVDEQFF.

The gene calls are TRBV7-8 and TRBJ2-3; no clear D. Germline V gives CDR1 SGHVS, CDR2 FQNEAQ. V shed 0 bases and J shed 5 bases, with 12 bases lying between them. This CDR3 is built from 15 residues. CDR3 region: CASSLAGRRGDTQYF. The CDR3 DNA sequence: TGTGCCAGCAGCTTAGCTGGCCGCCGCGGAGATACGCAGTATTTT.

This chain uses TRBV19 with TRBJ1-2, with D hard to call. CDR1 and CDR2 from the germline V gene are LNHDA and SQIVND (reference sequence). The CDR3 contains 14 residues. V was clipped by 5 bases and J by 7 bases, with 17 bases between them. The CDR3 bases are TGTGCCAGTAGTGCCGGGATCACAATCGGTGGCTACACCTTC. Its protein product is CASSAGITIGGYTF.

The chain is built from TRBV9 and TRBJ2-1; tentative D call: TRBD1 (5 bases). V gave up 0 bases and J gave up 5 bases, with 9 bases separating them. There are 14 residues in the CDR3. Germline-derived CDR1 and CDR2 are SGDLS and YYNGEE. Written as DNA, the CDR3 is TGTGCCAGCAGCGTAGGACAGCAACACAATGAGCAGTTCTTC. Protein sequence: CASSVGQQHNEQFF.

The rearrangement joins TRBV4-3 to TRBJ1-4, with TRBD1 matching over 10 bases. Germline V gene sequence: CDR1 LGHNA, CDR2 YSLEER. J gave up 8 bases and V 4 bases, and 7 bases lay outside the gene matches. This CDR3 region has 15 residues. CDR3 sequence: CASSRLTGGGEKLFF. CDR3 DNA: TGCGCCAGCAGCCGATTGACAGGGGGCGGGGAAAAACTGTTTTTT.

The chain links TRBV2 to TRBJ1-4; 7 bases agree with TRBD1. CDR3 length equals 15 residues. Germline V gene lookup returns CDR1 SNHLY and CDR2 FYNNEI. With V trimmed by 7 bases and J by 2 bases, 7 bases remained unmatched. The CDR3 loop reads CASTLQGLTNEKLFF. The CDR3 DNA follows: TGTGCCAGCACTTTACAGGGGCTGACTAATGAAAAACTGTTTTTT.

The V gene is TRBV18, the J gene TRBJ1-1; the match to TRBD1 covers 8 bases. The CDR3 runs to 14 residues. The germline V gene has CDR1 KGHSH and CDR2 LQKENI. Trimming cost V 3 bases and J 4 bases; bases outside gene matches: 4. This CDR3 is CASSPLDRGTEAFF. CDR3 bases: TGTGCCAGCTCACCCCTCGACAGGGGCACTGAAGCTTTCTTT.

The chain recombines TRBV7-8 with TRBJ1-1, with D possibly matching TRBD1 (6 bases). The CDR3 is 14 residues long. V shed 4 bases and J shed 0 bases, with 9 bases lying between them. Germline lookup yields CDR1 SGHVS and CDR2 FQNEAQ. In DNA, the CDR3 is TGTGCCAGCAGCTCAACAGGGTTGAACACTGAAGCTTTCTTT. Its translation is CASSSTGLNTEAFF.

CDR3 bases: TGTGCCAGCAGCGCCTACCACCCTCCCACAGATACGCAGTATTTT. Protein sequence: CASSAYHPPTDTQYF. The rearrangement uses TRBV7-2 and TRBJ2-3; no reliable D call. The CDR3 loop spans 15 amino acids. Trimming pared 5 bases from V and 2 bases from J, leaving 14 bases between. Germline CDR1 reads SGHTA; CDR2 reads FQGNSA.

The chain employs TRBV2 and TRBJ2-3; TRBD2 might be the D (6 bases). V shed 3 bases and J shed 2 bases, with 15 bases lying between them. Germline V gene data show CDR1 as SNHLY and CDR2 as FYNNEI. This CDR3 is 16 amino acids long. The CDR3 coding sequence is TGTGCCAGCAGTGAGAGGTTAGCGGAGATCACAGATACGCAGTATTTT. Residues: CASSERLAEITDTQYF. Full variable domain (rest looked up from reference TRBV2 and TRBJ2-3): EPEVTQTPSHQVTQMGQEVILRCVPISNHLYFYWYRQILGQKVEFLVSFYNNEISEKSEIFDDQFSVERPDGSNFTLKIRSTKLEDSAMYFCASSERLAEITDTQYFGPGTRLTVL.

The chain carries TRBV7-2 and TRBJ2-7, with a tentative D call TRBD1 (6 bases). Germline V gene lookup returns CDR1 SGHTA and CDR2 FQGNSA. This CDR3 is built from 15 residues. V was shortened by 5 bases and J by 0 bases, with 14 bases between the two germline ends. CDR3 DNA sequence: TGTGCCAGCAGCCCCAGGGGACCTAGCTCCTACGAGCAGTACTTC. The encoded protein is CASSPRGPSSYEQYF.

V usage is TRBV29-1 and J usage is TRBJ1-1, with a possible D match to TRBD1 (5 bases). V was pared by 6 bases and J by 2 bases, with 10 bases between. The V gene's germline CDR1 is SQVTM and CDR2 ANQGSEA. The CDR3 extends over 12 amino acids. DNA of the CDR3: TGCAGCGTGACGCAGGGAAACACTGAAGCTTTCTTT. Translating gives CSVTQGNTEAFF. Supplemented by reference TRBV29-1 and TRBJ1-1, the full variable domain reads SAVISQKPSRDICQRGTSLTIQCQVDSQVTMMFWYRQQPGQSLTLIATANQGSEATYESGFVIDKFPISRPNLTFSTLTVSNMSPEDSSIYLCSVTQGNTEAFFGQGTRLTVV.

The CDR3 coding sequence is TGCAGCGCCCGACAGGGTGGTGCCAATCAGCCCCAGCATTTT. It is translated as CSARQGGANQPQHF. The genes are TRBV29-1 and TRBJ1-5; the match to TRBD1 covers 7 bases. Germline CDR1 and CDR2: SQVTM and ANQGSEA. This CDR3 is 14 amino acids long. Losses at the gene ends were 7 bases for V and 3 bases for J; bases not matched to a gene: 9.

In DNA form, the CDR3 reads TGTGCCAGCAGAGGGGGGGTCAATCAGCCCCAGCATTTT. Its protein is CASRGGVNQPQHF. This chain connects TRBV6-5 to TRBJ1-5, with D tentatively TRBD1 (6 bases). Germline values: CDR1 MNHEY, CDR2 SVGAGI. The CDR3 length is 13 residues. Trimming shortened V by 6 bases and J by 3 bases, and 9 bases separated the two germline ends.

The V and J genes are TRBV7-9 and TRBJ1-6, with D possibly matching TRBD1 (5 bases). Germline-derived CDR1 and CDR2 are SEHNR and FQNEAQ (reference sequence). Trimming took 1 base from V and 8 from J, leaving 12 bases between them. The CDR3 totals 15 residues. CDR3 residues: CASSLGSRVDSPLHF. CDR3 coding DNA: TGTGCCAGCAGCTTAGGAAGCAGGGTAGATTCACCCCTCCACTTT.

Only one count was recorded for this clone. V gene TRBV28 combines with J gene TRBJ1-1, with D tentatively TRBD1 (5 bases). The V and J ends lost 7 bases and 1 base respectively, with 16 bases between them. CDR3 length equals 15 residues. Germline CDR1 reads MDHEN; CDR2 reads SYDVKM. CDR3 loop: CASTSGGDANTEAFF. The CDR3 DNA reads TGTGCCAGCACTTCGGGAGGGGATGCGAACACTGAAGCTTTCTTT.

This sequence joins TRBV12-5 and TRBJ2-5, with TRBD2 matching over 11 bases. V was clipped by 5 bases and J by 5 bases; unmatched bases: 10. The CDR3 consists of 16 residues. The germline CDR1 and CDR2 sequences are LGHNT and FRNRAP. The CDR3 DNA reads TGTGCTAGTGGTACCCTTAGCGGGAGGGTACGGGAGACCCAGTACTTC. Protein product: CASGTLSGRVRETQYF. The whole variable domain, remainder taken from reference TRBV12-5 and TRBJ2-5, is DARVTQTPRHKVTEMGQEVTMRCQPILGHNTVFWYRQTMMQGLELLAYFRNRAPLDDSGMPKDRFSAEMPDATLATLKIQPSEPRDSAVYFCASGTLSGRVRETQYFGPGTRLLVL.

This rearrangement joins TRBV2 to TRBJ2-1; 8 nucleotides match TRBD2. CDR3 length: 15 residues. The germline CDR1 and CDR2 sequences are SNHLY and FYNNEI. With 7 bases clipped from V and 4 bases from J, the junction kept 9 bases outside the gene matches. CDR3 region: CASTQSGGEYNEQFF. CDR3 coding DNA: TGTGCCAGCACCCAATCGGGGGGGGAGTACAATGAGCAGTTCTTC.

This rearrangement joins TRBV29-1 to TRBJ2-7; maybe TRBD1 (5 bases). The CDR3 runs to 15 residues. Germline lookup yields CDR1 SQVTM and CDR2 ANQGSEA. V lost 7 bases and J lost 6, with 25 bases in between. The CDR3 sequence: CSGATRLGRAVEQYF. As DNA, the CDR3 is TGCAGCGGGGCTACCCGCTTGGGCAGGGCAGTCGAGCAGTACTTC.

The chain combines TRBV28 with TRBJ2-3; the D gene is possibly TRBD2 (6 bases). The CDR3 is made up of 12 amino acids. Trimming took 3 bases from V and 8 from J, leaving 9 bases between them. Germline CDR1 reads MDHEN; CDR2 reads SYDVKM. CDR3 sequence: CASSLGAGTQYF. The CDR3 coding sequence is TGTGCCAGCAGTTTGGGAGCGGGTACGCAGTATTTT.

The chain uses TRBV18 and TRBJ1-1; the D gene is possibly TRBD1 (5 bases). The ends were cut back, 1 base at V and 1 base at J, with 10 bases in the middle. Germline assignment: CDR1 KGHSH and CDR2 LQKENI. There are 15 residues in the CDR3. CDR3: CASSPRARANTEAFF. CDR3 bases: TGTGCCAGCTCACCACGTGCCAGGGCGAACACTGAAGCTTTCTTT.

This clone was picked up one time. The chain uses TRBV13 and TRBJ2-1, with TRBD2 matching over 7 bases. This CDR3 spans 18 amino acids. Germline CDR1 is PRHDT and CDR2 is FYEKMQ (reference sequence). Trimming cost V 4 bases and J 2 bases; bases outside gene matches: 14. Here the CDR3 reads CASSWRLRGGFAYNEQFF. CDR3 DNA: TGTGCCAGCAGCTGGCGGTTAAGGGGAGGGTTCGCCTACAATGAGCAGTTCTTC.

Only one count was recorded for this clone. The chain joins TRBV9 to TRBJ2-7; D is perhaps TRBD2 (5 bases). V gave up 0 bases and J gave up 5 bases, with 15 bases separating them. This CDR3 has 15 residues. The V gene's germline CDR1 is SGDLS and CDR2 YYNGEE. CDR3 in DNA: TGTGCCAGCAGCGTAGCCCCCCGGGGAGTCGACGAGCAGTACTTC. It encodes CASSVAPRGVDEQYF.

This clone was seen a few times. The chain links TRBV5-1 to TRBJ1-2, with D perhaps matching TRBD1 (6 bases). Trimming took 1 base from V and 4 from J, leaving 11 bases between them. This CDR3 comprises 14 residues. Looked up from germline, CDR1 is SGHRS and CDR2 is YFSETQ. The CDR3 nucleotides are TGCGCCAGCAGCTTGCCACAGGGTTCCTATGGCTACACCTTC. It translates to CASSLPQGSYGYTF.

This chain joins TRBV27 and TRBJ1-4; D may be TRBD1 (5 bases). Per germline, CDR1 MNHEY and CDR2 SMNVEV (reference sequence). The CDR3 is 15 residues long. The germline V and J ends were trimmed by 4 bases and 3 bases, with 12 bases remaining between them. The CDR3 coding sequence is TGTGCCAGCAGTTCAACAGGAGCCTCTAATGAAAAACTGTTTTTT. It translates to CASSSTGASNEKLFF.

The rearrangement joins TRBV18 to TRBJ2-7; 7 positions match TRBD2. CDR1 is KGHSH and CDR2 is LQKENI in the germline V gene. This CDR3 spans 17 amino acids. The junction had 18 bases not matched to a gene; V was cut back by 3 bases and J by 7 bases. CDR3 loop: CASSPPYYSGPGGEQYV. As DNA, the CDR3 is TGTGCCAGCTCACCCCCATACTATAGCGGGCCTGGTGGAGAGCAGTACGTC.